The 24 T cell receptor beta chains reported below all come from one sample, sequenced in a study of CD8 T cells in ankylosing spondylitis. Each CDR3 protein gets one entry after TCRdb re-called the 5' RACE reads with MiXCR. The sample includes 200,000 to 250,000 distinct CDR3 sequences, over 9.5% seen only once; the top ten take 21%. Sequencing was performed on blood, either unsorted or a sorted T cell fraction (not recorded which). The origin of the receptors is a male donor with ankylosing spondylitis or in good health (not recorded which).

This clonotype appeared many times. The chain carries TRBV29-1 and TRBJ1-1; tentative D call: TRBD1 (6 bases). The CDR3 is made up of 11 amino acids. Trimming removed 7 bases at V and 11 bases at J, with 17 bases between. The germline CDR1 and CDR2 sequences are SQVTM and ANQGSEA. The CDR3 coding sequence is TGCAGCGCTCATCGGGGGGCCTCGGCTTTCTTT. This codes for CSAHRGASAFF.

The rearrangement joins TRBV2 to TRBJ1-2; D is possibly TRBD1 (5 bases). V dropped 4 bases and J dropped 7 bases, with 22 bases sitting between them. The germline gives CDR1 SNHLY, CDR2 FYNNEI. CDR3 length: 16 residues. In DNA form, the CDR3 reads TGTGCCAGCAGTGTAATTCGCCCGAGCGCTGGGACTGGCTACACCTTC. Encoded protein: CASSVIRPSAGTGYTF.

This chain uses TRBV7-9 with TRBJ2-3; D is unresolved. This CDR3 is 13 amino acids long. CDR1 is SEHNR, CDR2 FQNEAQ, per germline (reference sequence). Trimming removed 2 bases at V and 4 bases at J, with 7 bases between. The CDR3 is CASSLYPADTQYF. DNA for the CDR3: TGTGCCAGCAGCTTATATCCCGCAGATACGCAGTATTTT.

In its sample, this clonotype was seen many times. This chain connects TRBV7-2 to TRBJ2-1, with TRBD2 identical over 8 bases. The CDR3 sequence is 14 residues long. Germline V CDR1 and CDR2: SGHTA, FQGNSA. V trimming: 1 base; J trimming: 8 bases; junction bases outside the gene matches: 4. CDR3 loop: CASSLVSGGDEQFF. CDR3 DNA: TGTGCCAGCAGCTTAGTATCGGGGGGGGATGAGCAGTTCTTC.

This clonotype was found many times. J is TRBJ2-1 and V is TRBV9; D possibly matches TRBD1 or TRBD2 (5 bases each). V was trimmed by 0 bases and J by 2 bases, leaving 18 bases between them. This CDR3 is 18 amino acids long. Germline V lookup: CDR1 SGDLS, CDR2 YYNGEE. CDR3 nucleotide sequence: TGTGCCAGCAGCGTAGGAGGGGTTGGGGTTGGCACCTACAATGAGCAGTTCTTC. This encodes CASSVGGVGVGTYNEQFF.

The chain links TRBV6-5 to TRBJ2-5; TRBD2 might be the D (5 bases). V shed 2 bases and J shed 4 bases, with 8 bases lying between them. The CDR3 has 13 residues. In germline, CDR1 is MNHEY, CDR2 SVGAGI. The DNA of the CDR3 is TGTGCCAGCAGTTACGAAGGGAGAGAGACCCAGTACTTC. Amino acid sequence: CASSYEGRETQYF.

The genes are TRBV20-1 and TRBJ2-7; 7 nucleotides line up with TRBD2. Germline V gene sequence: CDR1 DFQATT, CDR2 SNEGSKA (reference sequence). The junction had 10 bases not matched to a gene; V was cut back by 0 bases and J by 2 bases. This CDR3 spans 16 amino acids. As DNA, the CDR3 is TGCAGTGCTAGAGACGCGGAGCGGGGAGGTCCCTACGAGCAGTACTTC. Protein sequence: CSARDAERGGPYEQYF.

This clonotype was recorded at least ten times. This chain links TRBV12-3 or TRBV12-4 with TRBJ2-5; 8 bases match TRBD2. Unmatched junction bases numbered 10, after V lost 3 bases and J lost 1 base. CDR3 length equals 17 residues. DNA of the CDR3: TGTGCCAGCAGTTTCCAGGATAGCGGGGCACTCCAAGAGACCCAGTACTTC. Its protein is CASSFQDSGALQETQYF.

This clonotype has a count of ten or more. V and J are TRBV5-1 and TRBJ2-3; 13 bases map to TRBD2. The CDR3 totals 18 residues. V was pared by 4 bases and J by 6 bases, with 14 bases of the junction left unmatched. Germline CDR1 and CDR2: SGHRS and YFSETQ. The CDR3 DNA reads as TGCGCCAGCAGCCAAACCGGACTAGCGGGGGCTTTTTTCGATACGCAGTATTTT. Translating it yields CASSQTGLAGAFFDTQYF.

At least ten counts were recorded for this clonotype. The chain links TRBV27 to TRBJ1-6, with D possibly TRBD1 on 6 matching bases. Germline V gene lookup returns CDR1 MNHEY and CDR2 SMNVEV (reference sequence). Trimming stripped 4 bases from V and 5 bases from J, with 15 bases between. The CDR3 runs to 16 residues. Here the CDR3 DNA reads TGTGCCAGCAGTTCTACCCACAAGGGGGATAATTCACCCCTCCACTTT. The encoded protein is CASSSTHKGDNSPLHF.

This clonotype showed up many times. The chain has TRBV7-2 and TRBJ1-5; 9 bases align to TRBD1. Germline values: CDR1 SGHTA, CDR2 FQGNSA. This CDR3 is built from 16 residues. The ends lost 1 base at V and 4 bases at J; junction bases unmatched: 5. This CDR3 is CASSLDSGQGNQPQHF. The CDR3 nucleotides read TGTGCCAGCAGCTTAGACTCCGGACAGGGGAATCAGCCCCAGCATTTT.

The rearrangement links TRBV7-2 to TRBJ2-1; 8 bases match TRBD2. The ends lost 0 bases at V and 6 bases at J; junction bases unmatched: 7. The V gene's germline CDR1 is SGHTA and CDR2 FQGNSA. The CDR3 consists of 16 residues. CDR3 loop: CASSLAGTREANEQFF. The DNA of the CDR3 is TGTGCCAGCAGCTTAGCCGGGACTAGAGAGGCCAATGAGCAGTTCTTC.

A remark on this clonotype: One base away lies a much larger clone, so this may be a sequencing read error. This rearrangement joins TRBV6-4 to TRBJ2-3; 10 bases are a match to TRBD2. The V segment lost 11 bases and the J segment 4 bases; nucleotides outside the gene matches: 9. Germline values: CDR1 MRHNA, CDR2 SNTAGT. The CDR3 covers 14 residues. DNA for the CDR3: TGTGCCGGCTCTGAGAGCGGGGGGGCAGATACGCAGTATTTT. Amino acids: CAGSESGGADTQYF.

This clonotype was picked up many times. This chain uses TRBV15 with TRBJ2-5; D may correspond to TRBD1 or TRBD2 (5 bases each). The germline V gene encodes CDR1 LNHNV and CDR2 YYDKDF (reference sequence). Trimming took 8 bases from V and 7 from J, leaving 26 bases between them. This CDR3 has 16 residues. CDR3: CATLKGWGTSSGTQYF. DNA for the CDR3: TGTGCCACCCTAAAAGGCTGGGGCACCTCAAGCGGGACCCAGTACTTC.

On this clonotype itself: A single base separates this from a much larger clone, so it may be a read error. The V and J genes are TRBV2 and TRBJ2-1; 9 bases are shared with TRBD2. This CDR3 region has 15 residues. Germline CDR1 SNHLY, CDR2 FYNNEI. With 4 bases clipped from V and 9 bases from J, the junction kept 10 bases outside the gene matches. The CDR3 is CASSVESSGDIEQFF. The CDR3, as DNA: TGTGCCAGCAGTGTAGAGTCTAGCGGGGACATTGAGCAGTTCTTC.

On this clonotype itself: At one of its ends the junction is not consistent with the germline gene, which may arise from a read error. The gene calls are TRBV12-3 or TRBV12-4 and TRBJ2-7; the D is unclear. The CDR3 is 13 residues long. The CDR3 nucleotides read TGTGCCAACAGTCCCTGGGGTGCCTACGAGCAGTACTTC. It specifies CANSPWGAYEQYF.

This clonotype was seen many times. The chain employs TRBV12-3 or TRBV12-4 and TRBJ1-1; D unresolved. The V gene lost 8 bases and the J gene lost 5 bases, with 15 bases spanning the gap. This CDR3 has 13 amino acids. This CDR3 is CASGARVWTEAFF. The DNA of the CDR3 is TGTGCCAGCGGCGCGAGGGTTTGGACTGAAGCTTTCTTT.

The rearrangement joins TRBV27 to TRBJ1-6; TRBD1 aligns across 10 bases. CDR3 length equals 14 residues. Germline values: CDR1 MNHEY, CDR2 SMNVEV (reference sequence). V trimming: 5 bases; J trimming: 13 bases; junction bases outside the gene matches: 8. The CDR3 here is CASSPRQGALPLHF. Here the CDR3 DNA reads TGTGCCAGCAGTCCTCGACAGGGGGCCCTTCCCCTCCACTTT.

Here the CDR3 DNA reads TGTGCCAGTAGTACACCGGGACTAGCGGGCCAAGAGACCCAGTACTTC. The encoded protein is CASSTPGLAGQETQYF. J is TRBJ2-5 and V is TRBV19; 12 positions match TRBD2. V was pared by 4 bases and J by 1 base, with 4 bases of the junction left unmatched. Germline-derived CDR1 and CDR2 are LNHDA and SQIVND (reference sequence). This CDR3 spans 16 amino acids.

At least ten counts were recorded for this clonotype. This chain connects TRBV20-1 to TRBJ2-3, with TRBD2 matching 11 bases. Trimming cost V 2 bases and J 6 bases; bases outside gene matches: 7. This CDR3 is built from 15 residues. The V gene's germline CDR1 is DFQATT and CDR2 SNEGSKA (reference sequence). In nucleotides, the CDR3 is TGCAGTGCTAGACTAGCGGGGGGTCCAATGGATACGCAGTATTTT. Its protein product is CSARLAGGPMDTQYF.

This clonotype was counted at least ten times. V usage is TRBV6-1 and J usage is TRBJ2-7; possibly TRBD1 for D (6 bases). Germline assignment: CDR1 MNHNS and CDR2 SASEGT. The V end lost 5 bases, the J end lost 4 bases, and 24 bases lay between the germline ends. The CDR3 runs 17 residues. In DNA, the CDR3 is TGTGCCAGCAGTCCCATAGGTAGACAGGCGATTCCTTACGAGCAGTACTTC. Protein: CASSPIGRQAIPYEQYF.

This clonotype was counted ten times or more. The rearrangement links TRBV5-1 to TRBJ2-2, with D perhaps TRBD2 (6 bases). This CDR3 spans 17 amino acids. CDR1 is SGHRS and CDR2 is YFSETQ in the germline V gene. V gave up 1 base and J gave up 1 base, with 14 bases separating them. The CDR3, as DNA: TGCGCCAGCAGCTTGAGAGGCGGGGCCCAGAACACCGGGGAGCTGTTTTTT. The encoded protein is CASSLRGGAQNTGELFF.

This clonotype was observed at least ten times. This rearrangement joins TRBV5-1 to TRBJ2-5; 8 bases align to TRBD2. This CDR3 spans 14 amino acids. Germline CDR1 and CDR2: SGHRS and YFSETQ. V lost 1 base, J lost 1 base, and 0 bases stayed unmatched. The CDR3 nucleotides read TGCGCCAGCAGCTTGAGCGGGGGCCAAGAGACCCAGTACTTC. Its translation: CASSLSGGQETQYF.

The gene calls are TRBV5-1 and TRBJ2-1; no definite D call. This CDR3 has 17 amino acids. Trimming took off 4 bases at V and 4 bases at J, with 21 bases between the two ends. Germline V CDR1 and CDR2: SGHRS, YFSETQ. CDR3: CASSRIIAGLGYNEQFF. DNA of the CDR3: TGCGCCAGCAGCCGCATAATAGCTGGGCTAGGATACAATGAGCAGTTCTTC.